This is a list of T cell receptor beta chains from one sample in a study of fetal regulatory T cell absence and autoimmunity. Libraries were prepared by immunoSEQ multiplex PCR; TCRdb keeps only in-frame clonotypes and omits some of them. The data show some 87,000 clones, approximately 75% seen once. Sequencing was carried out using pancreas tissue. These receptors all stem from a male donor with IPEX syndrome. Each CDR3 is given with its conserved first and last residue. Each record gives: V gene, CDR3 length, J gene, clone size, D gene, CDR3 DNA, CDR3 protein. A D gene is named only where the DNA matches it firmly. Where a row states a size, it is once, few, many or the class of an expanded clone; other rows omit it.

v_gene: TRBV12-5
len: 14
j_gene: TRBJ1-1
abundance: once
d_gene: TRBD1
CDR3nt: TGTGCTAGTGGTTTGGTGACAGGGGAAGAGTCGGCTTTCTTT
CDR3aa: CASGLVTGEESAFF

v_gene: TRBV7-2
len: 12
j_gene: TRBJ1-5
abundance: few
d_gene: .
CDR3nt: TGTGCCAGCAGCCAACCAAATCAGCCCCAGCATTTT
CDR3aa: CASSQPNQPQHF

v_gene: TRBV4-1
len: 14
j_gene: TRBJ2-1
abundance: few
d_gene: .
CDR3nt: TGCGCCAGCAGCCCGGGACCCGGCATCAATGAGCAGTTCTTC
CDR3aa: CASSPGPGINEQFF

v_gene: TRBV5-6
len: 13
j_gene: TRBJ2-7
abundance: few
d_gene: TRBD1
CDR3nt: TGTGCCAGCAGCTTGACAGGGGGCTACGAGCAGTACTTC
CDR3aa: CASSLTGGYEQYF

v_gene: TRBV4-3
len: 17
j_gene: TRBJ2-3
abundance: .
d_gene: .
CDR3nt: TGCGCCAGCAGCCAAGGGGACCTCAGGGGGGGCACAGATACGCAGTATTTT
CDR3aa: CASSQGDLRGGTDTQYF

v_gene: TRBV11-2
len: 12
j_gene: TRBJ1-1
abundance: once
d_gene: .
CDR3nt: TGTGCCAGCAGCTTGTCGGCGGTAGAAGCTTTCTTT
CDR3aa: CASSLSAVEAFF

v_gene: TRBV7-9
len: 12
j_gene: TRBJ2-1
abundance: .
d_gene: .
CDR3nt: TGTGCCAGCAGCTTACGGGCCTATGAGCAGTTCTTC
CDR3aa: CASSLRAYEQFF

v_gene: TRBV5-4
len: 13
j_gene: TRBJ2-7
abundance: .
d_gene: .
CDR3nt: TGTGCCAGCAGCTTGGCCGCTGGTTACGAGCAGTACTTC
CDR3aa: CASSLAAGYEQYF

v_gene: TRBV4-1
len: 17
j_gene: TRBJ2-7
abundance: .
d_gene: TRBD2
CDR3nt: TGCGCCAGCAGCCAACAAGCTAGCGGGGGAAGCTCCTACGAGCAGTACTTC
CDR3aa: CASSQQASGGSSYEQYF

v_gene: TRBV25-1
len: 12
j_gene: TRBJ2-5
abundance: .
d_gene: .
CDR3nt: TGTGCCAGCAGTGACCCATGGGAGACCCAGTACTTC
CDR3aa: CASSDPWETQYF

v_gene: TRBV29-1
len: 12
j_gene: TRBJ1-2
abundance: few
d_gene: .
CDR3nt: TGCAGCGTTGAAGGCAGGTACTATGGCTACACCTTC
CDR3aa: CSVEGRYYGYTF

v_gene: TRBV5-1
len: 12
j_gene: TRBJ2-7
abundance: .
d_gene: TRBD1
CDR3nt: TGCGCCAGCAGCATGGACAGGGACGAGCAGTACTTC
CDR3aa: CASSMDRDEQYF

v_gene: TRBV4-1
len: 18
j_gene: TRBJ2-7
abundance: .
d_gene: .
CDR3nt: TGCGCCAGCAGCCCTTTATATCCGACAGCTCTGAGCTCCTACGAGCAGTACTTC
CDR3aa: CASSPLYPTALSSYEQYF

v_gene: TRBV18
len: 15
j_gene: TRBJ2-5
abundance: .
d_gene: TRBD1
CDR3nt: TGTGCCAGCTCACCACCGGACAGGGTTGGAGAGACCCAGTACTTC
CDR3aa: CASSPPDRVGETQYF

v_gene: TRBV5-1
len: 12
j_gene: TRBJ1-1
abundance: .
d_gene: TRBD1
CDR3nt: TGCGCCAGCAGCCGACAGGGCACTGAAGCTTTCTTT
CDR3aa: CASSRQGTEAFF

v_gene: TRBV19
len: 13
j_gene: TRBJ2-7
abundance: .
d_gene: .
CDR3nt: TGTGCCAGTAGTATAGCCAACTCCTACGAGCAGTACTTC
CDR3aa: CASSIANSYEQYF

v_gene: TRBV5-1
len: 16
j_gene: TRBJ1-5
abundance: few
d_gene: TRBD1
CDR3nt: TGCGCCAGCAGGACTCTTCCTGGACAGGAGTATCAGCCCCAGCATTTT
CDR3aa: CASRTLPGQEYQPQHF

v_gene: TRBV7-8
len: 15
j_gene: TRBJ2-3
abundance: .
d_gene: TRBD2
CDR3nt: TGTGCCAGCAGCTCCACTAGCGGGGGGGCCCCTTCGCAGTATTTT
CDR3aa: CASSSTSGGAPSQYF

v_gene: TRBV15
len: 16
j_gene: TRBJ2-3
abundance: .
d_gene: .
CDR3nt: TGTGCCACCAGCAGAGCCCGGGAACGGGCCACAGATACGCAGTATTTT
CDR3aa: CATSRARERATDTQYF

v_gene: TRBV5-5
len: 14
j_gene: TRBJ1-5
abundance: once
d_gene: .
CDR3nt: TGTGCCAGCAGCTTGTCCGGGGTTGAGCAGCCCCAGCATTTT
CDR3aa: CASSLSGVEQPQHF

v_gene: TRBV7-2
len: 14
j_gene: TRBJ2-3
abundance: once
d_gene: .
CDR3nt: TGTGCCAGCAGCTTACACAGGGAGGCAGATACGCAGTATTTT
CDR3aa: CASSLHREADTQYF

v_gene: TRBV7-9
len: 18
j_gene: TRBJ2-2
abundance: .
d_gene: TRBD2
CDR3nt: TGTGCCAGCAGCTTAGGGACTAGCGGGAGCGCGAACACCGGGGAGCTGTTTTTT
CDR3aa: CASSLGTSGSANTGELFF

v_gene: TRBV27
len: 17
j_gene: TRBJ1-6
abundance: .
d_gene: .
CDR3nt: TGTGCCAGCAGTTTGGGAGGGGACGGTTCCTATAATTCACCCCTCCACTTT
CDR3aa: CASSLGGDGSYNSPLHF

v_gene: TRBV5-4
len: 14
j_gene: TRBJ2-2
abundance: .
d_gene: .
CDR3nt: TGTGCCAGCAGCTTGCTGGGAAACACCGGGGAGCTGTTTTTT
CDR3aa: CASSLLGNTGELFF

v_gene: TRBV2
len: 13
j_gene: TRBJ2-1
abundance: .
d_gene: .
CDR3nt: TGTGCCAGCAGGGGATGGGGGTACAATGAGCAGTTCTTC
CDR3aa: CASRGWGYNEQFF

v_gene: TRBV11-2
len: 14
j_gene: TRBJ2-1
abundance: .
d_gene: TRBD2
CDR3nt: TGTGCCAGCAGGCCTAGCGGTAACTACAATGAGCAGTTCTTC
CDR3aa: CASRPSGNYNEQFF

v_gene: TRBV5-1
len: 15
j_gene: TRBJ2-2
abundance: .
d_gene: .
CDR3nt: TGCGCCAGCAGCTTTGTGGGGGGCGTCACCGGGGAGCTGTTTTTT
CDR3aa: CASSFVGGVTGELFF

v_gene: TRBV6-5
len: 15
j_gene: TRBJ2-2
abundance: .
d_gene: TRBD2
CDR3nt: TGTGCCAGCAGTTACCGTAGCGGGAGACCCGGGGAGCTGTTTTTT
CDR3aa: CASSYRSGRPGELFF

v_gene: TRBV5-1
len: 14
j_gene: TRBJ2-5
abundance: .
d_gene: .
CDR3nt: TGCGCCAGCAGCTTGTGGAGGGATAAGGGGACCCAGTACTTC
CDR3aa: CASSLWRDKGTQYF

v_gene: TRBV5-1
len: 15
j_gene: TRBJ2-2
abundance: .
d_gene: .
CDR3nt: TGCGCCAGCAGCTTGACTAGCCCTATCACCGGGGAGCTGTTTTTT
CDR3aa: CASSLTSPITGELFF

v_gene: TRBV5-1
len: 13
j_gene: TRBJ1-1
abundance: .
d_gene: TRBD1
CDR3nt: TGCGCCAGCAGCGCCGACAGGGGGCGCAGGCCTTTCTTT
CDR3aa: CASSADRGRRPFF

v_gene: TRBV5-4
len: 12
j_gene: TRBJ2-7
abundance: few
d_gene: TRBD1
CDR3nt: TGTGCCAGCAGCGTTGGACAGGGGTGGCAGTACTTC
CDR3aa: CASSVGQGWQYF